These 19 T cell receptor beta chains were sequenced from one sample in a study of OX40 agonist ivuxolimab in advanced cancers. Here immunoSEQ multiplex PCR was the method, and the copy in TCRdb shows in-frame clones only, minus some. The table includes about 100,000 clones, about 90% detected once. The sample in question was CD4+ or CD8+ T cells sorted from blood, obtained in a trial of the OX40 agonist ivuxolimab. The receptors stem from an adult with an advanced solid tumor such as melanoma, head and neck, liver or kidney cancer.

The chain combines TRBV27 with TRBJ1-2, with TRBD1 identical over 9 bases. Losses at the gene ends were 6 bases for V and 4 bases for J; bases not matched to a gene: 12. Germline V gene data show CDR1 as MNHEY and CDR2 as SMNVEV (reference sequence). This CDR3 is 16 amino acids long. The CDR3 region has the DNA TGTGCCAGCAGCTTCCGCGGACAGGGGCTTTTCTATGGCTACACCTTC. It yields the protein CASSFRGQGLFYGYTF.

Details on this clone: At one of its ends the junction is not consistent with the germline gene, which may arise from a read error. The CDR3 loop is CASSLGRGYYEQYF. The DNA for the CDR3 is TGTGCCAGCAGCTTGGGGCGGGGTTACTACGAGCAGTACTTC. This rearrangement joins TRBV5-3 to TRBJ2-7; D is perhaps TRBD2 (6 bases). TRBV5-3 is reported as an ORF; its role is uncertain. The CDR3 is made up of 14 amino acids.

The genes are TRBV4-1 and TRBJ2-7, with 9 bases identical to TRBD2. Per the germline V gene, CDR1 is MGHRA and CDR2 is YSYEKL. CDR3 length: 13 residues. The ends lost 0 bases at V and 12 bases at J; junction bases unmatched: 6. Written as DNA, the CDR3 is TGCGCCAGCAGCCAAGATCCCAGCGGGAGGTTGTACTTC. As protein: CASSQDPSGRLYF.

This clone was detected many times. J is TRBJ2-3 and V is TRBV4-2; tentatively, D is TRBD2 (5 bases). The V gene lost 1 base and the J gene lost 5 bases, with 10 bases spanning the gap. Germline V gives CDR1 LGHNA, CDR2 YNFKEQ. This CDR3 contains 14 residues. CDR3 coding DNA: TGTGCCAGCAGCCAAGGAGGGAGAGAAGATACGCAGTATTTT. Its protein is CASSQGGREDTQYF.

The rearrangement joins TRBV7-3 to TRBJ2-5; D perhaps matches TRBD2 (5 bases). The CDR3 is made up of 13 amino acids. The V gene's germline CDR1 is SGHTA and CDR2 FQGTGA. V lost 2 bases and J 8 bases, leaving 12 bases between the germline ends. The CDR3 nucleotides read TGTGCCAGCAGCTTAGGCGGGTGGGCAACCCAGTACTTC. Its translation: CASSLGGWATQYF.

J is TRBJ1-2 and V is TRBV5-1; 7 bases are shared with TRBD1. Per the germline V gene, CDR1 is SGHRS and CDR2 is YFSETQ. V lost 4 bases and J lost 5; bases outside the gene matches: 8. CDR3 length: 14 amino acids. The CDR3 spells CASSPGQVAYGYTF. For the CDR3, the DNA is TGCGCCAGCAGCCCCGGACAGGTAGCATATGGCTACACCTTC.

The genes are TRBV4-2 and TRBJ2-7; D unclear. The V gene's germline CDR1 is LGHNA and CDR2 YNFKEQ. The CDR3 totals 16 residues. Trimming removed 0 bases from V and 4 bases from J, with 16 bases in between. This CDR3 reads CASSQDWAKDRYEQYF. Written as DNA, the CDR3 is TGTGCCAGCAGCCAAGATTGGGCCAAGGATCGGTACGAGCAGTACTTC.

This clone showed up just once. This chain joins TRBV6-6 and TRBJ1-1; D remains ambiguous. The CDR3 extends over 11 amino acids. Germline loops: CDR1 MNHNY, CDR2 SVGAGI (reference sequence). Trimming pared 7 bases from V and 7 bases from J, leaving 10 bases between. The DNA of the CDR3 is TGTGCCAGCATCAGGACGGGTGAAGCTTTCTTT. Protein: CASIRTGEAFF.

The V call is TRBV7-2, the J call TRBJ2-7; D is unresolved. In germline, CDR1 is SGHTA, CDR2 FQGNSA. The ends were cut back, 0 bases at V and 0 bases at J, with 6 bases in the middle. The CDR3 totals 14 residues. CDR3 DNA: TGTGCCAGCAGCTTAGCACACCTCTCCTACGAGCAGTACTTC. This encodes CASSLAHLSYEQYF.

This clone came up once. The chain joins TRBV11-1 to TRBJ2-7; 13 bases agree with TRBD2. V lost 5 bases to trimming and J lost 3 bases; unmatched junction nucleotides: 13. This CDR3 contains 18 residues. Per the germline V gene, CDR1 is SGHAT and CDR2 is FQDESV (reference sequence). The CDR3 spells CASSHQFLGTSGIYEQYF. The CDR3 DNA reads as TGTGCCAGCAGCCACCAATTTCTGGGGACTAGCGGGATCTACGAGCAGTACTTC.

The chain couples TRBV5-8 to TRBJ2-7, with TRBD2 identical over 9 bases. V shed 0 bases, J shed 3 bases, and the junction held 4 bases outside the gene matches. Germline V CDR1 and CDR2: SGHTS, YDEGEE. The CDR3 has 15 residues. The CDR3 DNA sequence: TGTGCCAGCAGCTTGGGGACTAGCGAGGACTACGAGCAGTACTTC. Protein product: CASSLGTSEDYEQYF.

The chain combines TRBV4-3 with TRBJ2-3; 10 bases line up with TRBD2. The CDR3 sequence is 19 residues long. The V segment lost 1 base and the J segment 0 bases; nucleotides outside the gene matches: 10. From germline, CDR1 is LGHNA and CDR2 YSLEER. The CDR3: CASSQAAGLAETSTDTQYF. As DNA, the CDR3 is TGCGCCAGCAGCCAAGCGGCCGGACTAGCGGAAACTAGCACAGATACGCAGTATTTT.

This clone was picked up a small number of times. V usage is TRBV7-8 and J usage is TRBJ2-3; 7 nucleotides line up with TRBD2. Germline V gives CDR1 SGHVS, CDR2 FQNEAQ. This CDR3 region has 16 residues. V lost 0 bases and J lost 4; bases outside the gene matches: 7. This CDR3 is CASSLARLARPDTQYF. The CDR3, as DNA: TGTGCCAGCAGCTTAGCGCGACTAGCCCGCCCAGATACGCAGTATTTT.

The chain employs TRBV11-2 and TRBJ2-5; unclear D gene. The CDR3 has 13 amino acids. Trimming removed 5 bases from V and 1 base from J, with 8 bases in between. Germline V gene lookup returns CDR1 SGHAT and CDR2 FQNNGV. In DNA form, the CDR3 reads TGTGCCAGCAGCCGCCGGATCCAAGAGACCCAGTACTTC. Protein product: CASSRRIQETQYF. Full variable domain (remainder filled in from reference TRBV11-2 and TRBJ2-5): EAGVAQSPRYKIIEKRQSVAFWCNPISGHATLYWYQQILGQGPKLLIQFQNNGVVDDSQLPKDRFSAERLKGVDSTLKIQPAKLEDSAVYLCASSRRIQETQYFGPGTRLLVL.

This clone appeared once. The genes are TRBV7-2 and TRBJ2-7, with no clear D. The CDR3 spans 14 residues. Germline lookup yields CDR1 SGHTA and CDR2 FQGNSA. Trimming took off 3 bases at V and 4 bases at J, with 13 bases between the two ends. The CDR3 loop reads CASSFQTIGYEQYF. CDR3 in DNA: TGTGCCAGCAGCTTCCAGACGATTGGGTACGAGCAGTACTTC.

The chain has TRBV6-6 and TRBJ2-5, with D perhaps matching TRBD2 (5 bases). V lost 2 bases and J lost 4, with 17 bases in between. Germline values: CDR1 MNHNY, CDR2 SVGAGI (reference sequence). CDR3 length equals 16 residues. CDR3 loop: CASSYLSGPLGETQYF. The CDR3 bases are TGTGCCAGCAGTTACCTAAGCGGCCCCCTAGGAGAGACCCAGTACTTC.

The chain carries TRBV7-6 and TRBJ1-2; the match to TRBD1 covers 7 bases. Germline loops: CDR1 SGHVS, CDR2 FNYEAQ. This CDR3 spans 14 amino acids. The V segment lost 1 base and the J segment 2 bases; nucleotides outside the gene matches: 1. CDR3 nucleotides: TGTGCCAGCAGCTTAGACAGGGGAAACTATGGCTACACCTTC. Translation gives CASSLDRGNYGYTF.

The genes are TRBV5-1 and TRBJ2-2; 12 nucleotides align to TRBD2. This CDR3 contains 16 residues. Per the germline V gene, CDR1 is SGHRS and CDR2 is YFSETQ. Losses at the gene ends were 0 bases for V and 5 bases for J; bases not matched to a gene: 2. For the CDR3, the DNA is TGCGCCAGCAGCTTGGAACTAGCGGGAGGTACCGGGGAGCTGTTTTTT. Translating gives CASSLELAGGTGELFF. Looking up the rest from reference TRBV5-1 and TRBJ2-2 gives the full variable domain: KAGVTQTPRYLIKTRGQQVTLSCSPISGHRSVSWYQQTPGQGLQFLFEYFSETQRNKGNFPGRFSGRQFSNSRSEMNVSTLELGDSALYLCASSLELAGGTGELFFGEGSRLTVL.

The CDR3 DNA is TGTGCCAGCAGCACTAGCGGTATCCCACAAGAGACCCAGTACTTC. Translating it yields CASSTSGIPQETQYF. This chain joins TRBV5-4 and TRBJ2-5; 8 bases line up with TRBD2. Germline CDR1 SGHNT, CDR2 YYREEE (reference sequence). CDR3 length equals 15 residues. The trim removed 4 bases at V and 2 bases at J, leaving 7 bases unmatched.